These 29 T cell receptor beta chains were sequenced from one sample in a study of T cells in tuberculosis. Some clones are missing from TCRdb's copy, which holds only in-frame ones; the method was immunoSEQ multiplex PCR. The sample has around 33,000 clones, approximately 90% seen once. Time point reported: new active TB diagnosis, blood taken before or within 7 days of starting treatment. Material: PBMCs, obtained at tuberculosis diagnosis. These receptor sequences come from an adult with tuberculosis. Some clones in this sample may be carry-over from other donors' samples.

The CDR3 sequence is CASSLVQGGGYGYTF. In nucleotides, the CDR3 is TGTGCCAGCAGCTTAGTTCAGGGGGGAGGCTATGGCTACACCTTC. The chain has TRBV11-2 and TRBJ1-2; 7 bases match TRBD1. This CDR3 has 15 amino acids. From germline, CDR1 is SGHAT and CDR2 FQNNGV. J gave up 4 bases and V 1 base, and 6 bases lay outside the gene matches.

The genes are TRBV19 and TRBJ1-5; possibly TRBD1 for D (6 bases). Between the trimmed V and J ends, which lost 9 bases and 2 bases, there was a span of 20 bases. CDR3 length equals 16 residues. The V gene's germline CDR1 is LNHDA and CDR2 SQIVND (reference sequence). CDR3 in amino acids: CASSLSGALGNQPQHF. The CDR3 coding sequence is TGTGCCAGCAGCCTATCAGGGGCTTTGGGCAATCAGCCCCAGCATTTT.

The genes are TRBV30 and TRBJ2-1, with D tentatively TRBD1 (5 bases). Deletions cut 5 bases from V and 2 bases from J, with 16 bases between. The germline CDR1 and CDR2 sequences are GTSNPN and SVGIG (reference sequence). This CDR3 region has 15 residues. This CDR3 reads CAWSTSGKPYNEQFF. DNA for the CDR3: TGTGCCTGGTCTACTTCAGGGAAACCCTACAATGAGCAGTTCTTC.

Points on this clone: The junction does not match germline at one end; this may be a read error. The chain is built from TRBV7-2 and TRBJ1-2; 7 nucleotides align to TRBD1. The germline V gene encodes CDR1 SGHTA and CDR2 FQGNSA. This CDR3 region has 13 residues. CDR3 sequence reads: CASSLGPDRPPNF. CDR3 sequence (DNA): TGTGCCAGCAGCTTAGGCCCGGACAGGCCACCCAACTTC.

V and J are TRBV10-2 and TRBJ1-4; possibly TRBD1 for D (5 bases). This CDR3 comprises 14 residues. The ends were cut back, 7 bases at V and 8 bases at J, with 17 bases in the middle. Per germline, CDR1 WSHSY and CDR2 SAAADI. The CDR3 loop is CASIDGREGEKLFF. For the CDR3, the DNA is TGCGCCAGCATTGATGGCCGGGAGGGGGAAAAACTGTTTTTT.

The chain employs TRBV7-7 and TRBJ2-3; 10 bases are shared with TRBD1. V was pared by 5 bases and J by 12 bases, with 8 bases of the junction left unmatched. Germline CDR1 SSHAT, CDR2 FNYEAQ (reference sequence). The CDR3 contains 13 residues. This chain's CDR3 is CASSPRTGGRQYF. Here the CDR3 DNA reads TGTGCCAGCAGCCCACGGACAGGGGGACGTCAGTATTTT.

CDR3 loop: CASSERGLWGASYYEQYF. The DNA of the CDR3 is TGTGCCAGCAGTGAGCGGGGCCTGTGGGGCGCCTCCTACTACGAGCAGTACTTC. This chain uses TRBV6-1 with TRBJ2-7; TRBD2 is a possible D gene (6 bases). V dropped 3 bases and J dropped 3 bases, with 24 bases sitting between them. There are 18 residues in the CDR3. Germline values: CDR1 MNHNS, CDR2 SASEGT.

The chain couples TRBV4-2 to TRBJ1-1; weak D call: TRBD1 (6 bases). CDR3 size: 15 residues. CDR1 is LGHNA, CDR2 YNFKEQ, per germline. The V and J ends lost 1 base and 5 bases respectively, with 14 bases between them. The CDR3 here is CASSQGAGARTEAFF. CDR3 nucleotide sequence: TGTGCCAGCAGCCAAGGGGCGGGGGCACGGACTGAAGCTTTCTTT.

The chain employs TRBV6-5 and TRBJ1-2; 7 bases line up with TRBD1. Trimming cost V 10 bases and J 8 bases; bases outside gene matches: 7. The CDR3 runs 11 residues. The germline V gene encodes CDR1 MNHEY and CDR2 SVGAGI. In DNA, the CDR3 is TGTGCCACCTCGACAGGGTACGGCTACACCTTC. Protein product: CATSTGYGYTF.

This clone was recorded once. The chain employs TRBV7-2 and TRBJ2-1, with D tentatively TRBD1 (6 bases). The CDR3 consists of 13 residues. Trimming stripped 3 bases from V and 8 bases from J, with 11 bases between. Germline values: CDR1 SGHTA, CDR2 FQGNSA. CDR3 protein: CASSFAGADEQFF. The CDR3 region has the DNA TGTGCCAGCAGCTTCGCAGGGGCTGATGAGCAGTTCTTC.

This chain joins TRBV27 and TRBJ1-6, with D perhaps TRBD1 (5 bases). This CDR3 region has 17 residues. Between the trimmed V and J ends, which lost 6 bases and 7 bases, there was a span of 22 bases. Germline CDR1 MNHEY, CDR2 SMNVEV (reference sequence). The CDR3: CASRRQGGGIGNSPLHF. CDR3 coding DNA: TGTGCCAGCAGGCGGCAGGGCGGGGGTATCGGCAATTCACCCCTCCACTTT.

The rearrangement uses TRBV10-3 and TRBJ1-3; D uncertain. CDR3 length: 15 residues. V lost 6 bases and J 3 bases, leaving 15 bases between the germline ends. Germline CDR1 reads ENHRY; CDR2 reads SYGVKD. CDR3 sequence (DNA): TGTGCCATCAGGGACGGCGGGGTGCTTGGAAACACCATATATTTT. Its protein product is CAIRDGGVLGNTIYF.

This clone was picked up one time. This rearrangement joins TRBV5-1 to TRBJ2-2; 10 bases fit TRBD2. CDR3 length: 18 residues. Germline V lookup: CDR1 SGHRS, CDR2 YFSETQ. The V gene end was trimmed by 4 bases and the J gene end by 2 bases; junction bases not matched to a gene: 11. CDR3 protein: CASSPIPSGGVNTGELFF. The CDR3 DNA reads TGCGCCAGCAGCCCGATACCCAGCGGGGGGGTAAACACCGGGGAGCTGTTTTTT. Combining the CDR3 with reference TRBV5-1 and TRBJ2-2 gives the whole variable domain KAGVTQTPRYLIKTRGQQVTLSCSPISGHRSVSWYQQTPGQGLQFLFEYFSETQRNKGNFPGRFSGRQFSNSRSEMNVSTLELGDSALYLCASSPIPSGGVNTGELFFGEGSRLTVL.

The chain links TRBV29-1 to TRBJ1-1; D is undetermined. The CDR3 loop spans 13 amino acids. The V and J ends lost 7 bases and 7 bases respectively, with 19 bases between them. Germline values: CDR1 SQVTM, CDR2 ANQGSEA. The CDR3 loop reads CSARGQPGGEAFF. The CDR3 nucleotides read TGCAGCGCCCGAGGGCAACCTGGAGGTGAAGCTTTCTTT.

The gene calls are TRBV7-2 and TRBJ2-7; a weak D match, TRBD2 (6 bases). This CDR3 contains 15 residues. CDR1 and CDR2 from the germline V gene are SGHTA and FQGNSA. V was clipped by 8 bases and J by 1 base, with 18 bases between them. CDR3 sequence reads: CASQMSWDSSYEQYF. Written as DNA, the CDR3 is TGTGCCAGCCAAATGTCTTGGGACTCATCCTACGAGCAGTACTTC.

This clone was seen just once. DNA of the CDR3: TGTGCCAGCAGTACCACGAGGGTGGAGACCCAGTACTTC. Its translation is CASSTTRVETQYF. This chain uses TRBV6-1 with TRBJ2-5; TRBD2 might be the D (5 bases). Germline CDR1 is MNHNS and CDR2 is SASEGT. The CDR3 loop spans 13 amino acids. The V gene lost 5 bases and the J gene lost 5 bases, with 12 bases spanning the gap.

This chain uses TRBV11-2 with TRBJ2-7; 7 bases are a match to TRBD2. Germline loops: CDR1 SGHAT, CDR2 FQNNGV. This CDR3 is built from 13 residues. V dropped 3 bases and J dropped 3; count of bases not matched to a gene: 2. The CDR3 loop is CASSFPGGYEQYF. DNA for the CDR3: TGTGCCAGCAGCTTTCCGGGGGGCTACGAGCAGTACTTC.

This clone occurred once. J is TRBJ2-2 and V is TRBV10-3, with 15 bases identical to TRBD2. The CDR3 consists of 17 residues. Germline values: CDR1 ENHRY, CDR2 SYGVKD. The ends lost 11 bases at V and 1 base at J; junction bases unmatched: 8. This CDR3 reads CAVTPGLAGGNTGELFF. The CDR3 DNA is TGTGCCGTAACCCCGGGACTAGCGGGGGGGAACACCGGGGAGCTGTTTTTT.

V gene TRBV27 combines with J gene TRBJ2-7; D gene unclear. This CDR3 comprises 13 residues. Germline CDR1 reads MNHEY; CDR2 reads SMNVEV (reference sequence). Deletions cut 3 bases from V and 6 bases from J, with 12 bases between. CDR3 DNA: TGTGCCAGCAGTTTTCTTTCCCTGTCCGAGCAGTACTTC. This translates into CASSFLSLSEQYF.

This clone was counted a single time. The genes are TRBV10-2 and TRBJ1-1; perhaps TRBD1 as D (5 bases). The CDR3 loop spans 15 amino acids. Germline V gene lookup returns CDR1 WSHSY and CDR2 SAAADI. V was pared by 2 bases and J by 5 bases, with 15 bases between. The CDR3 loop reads CASSEPSGGETEAFF. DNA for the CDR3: TGCGCCAGCAGTGAGCCTTCGGGAGGGGAGACTGAAGCTTTCTTT.

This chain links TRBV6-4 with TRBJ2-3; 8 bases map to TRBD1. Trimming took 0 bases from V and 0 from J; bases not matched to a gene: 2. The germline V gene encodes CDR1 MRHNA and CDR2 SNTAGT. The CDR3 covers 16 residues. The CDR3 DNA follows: TGTGCCAGCAGTGACTCACGGACAGGGAGCACAGATACGCAGTATTTT. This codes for CASSDSRTGSTDTQYF.

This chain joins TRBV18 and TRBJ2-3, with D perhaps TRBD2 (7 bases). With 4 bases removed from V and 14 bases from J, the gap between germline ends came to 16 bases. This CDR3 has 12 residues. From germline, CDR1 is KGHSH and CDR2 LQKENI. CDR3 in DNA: TGTGCCAGCTCACTACCGCCCGGGGGGCGGTATTTT. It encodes CASSLPPGGRYF.

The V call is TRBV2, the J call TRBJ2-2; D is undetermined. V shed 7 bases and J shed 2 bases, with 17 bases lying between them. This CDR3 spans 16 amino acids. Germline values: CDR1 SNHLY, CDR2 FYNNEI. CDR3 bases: TGTGCCAGCATCCTTTACTTGAACTCAAACACCGGGGAGCTGTTTTTT. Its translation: CASILYLNSNTGELFF.

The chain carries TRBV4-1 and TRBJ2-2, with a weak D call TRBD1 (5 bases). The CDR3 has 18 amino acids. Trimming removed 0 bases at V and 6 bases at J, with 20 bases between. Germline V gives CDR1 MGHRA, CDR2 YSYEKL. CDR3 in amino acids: CASSQDSAGIPFPGELFF. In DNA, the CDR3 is TGCGCCAGCAGCCAAGACTCTGCAGGGATCCCCTTTCCCGGGGAGCTGTTTTTT.

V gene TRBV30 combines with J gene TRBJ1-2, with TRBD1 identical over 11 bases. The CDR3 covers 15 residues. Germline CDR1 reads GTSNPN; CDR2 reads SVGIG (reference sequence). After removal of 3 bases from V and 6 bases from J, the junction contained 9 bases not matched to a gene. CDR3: CAWRDRGRGLDGYTF. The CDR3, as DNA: TGTGCCTGGAGGGACAGGGGGCGAGGTTTGGATGGCTACACCTTC.

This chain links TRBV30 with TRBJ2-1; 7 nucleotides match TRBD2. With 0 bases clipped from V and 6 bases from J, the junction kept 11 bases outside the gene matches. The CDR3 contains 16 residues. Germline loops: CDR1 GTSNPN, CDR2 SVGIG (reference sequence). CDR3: CAWSVWASGKANEQFF. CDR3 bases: TGTGCCTGGAGTGTATGGGCCAGCGGGAAGGCCAATGAGCAGTTCTTC.

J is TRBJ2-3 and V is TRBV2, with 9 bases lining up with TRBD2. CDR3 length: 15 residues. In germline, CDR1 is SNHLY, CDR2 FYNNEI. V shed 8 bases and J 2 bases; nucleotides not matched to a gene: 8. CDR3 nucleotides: TGTGCCAGCCTTCCTGGACTAGCGCCCACAGATACGCAGTATTTT. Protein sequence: CASLPGLAPTDTQYF.

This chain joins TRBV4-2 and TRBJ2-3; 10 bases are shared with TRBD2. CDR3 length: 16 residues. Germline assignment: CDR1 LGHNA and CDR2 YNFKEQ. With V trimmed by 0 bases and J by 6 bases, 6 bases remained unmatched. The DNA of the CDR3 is TGTGCCAGCAGCCAAGAAAATAGCGGGGGGCGCGATACGCAGTATTTT. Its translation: CASSQENSGGRDTQYF.

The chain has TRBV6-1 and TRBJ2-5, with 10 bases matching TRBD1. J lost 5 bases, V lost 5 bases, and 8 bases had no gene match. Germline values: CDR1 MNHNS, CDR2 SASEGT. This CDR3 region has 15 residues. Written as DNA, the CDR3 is TGTGCCAGCAGTCCCCGGGACAGGGGCTGGGAGACCCAGTACTTC. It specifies CASSPRDRGWETQYF.